The 2 T cell receptor beta chains in this list originate from one sample, sequenced in a study of radiotherapy plus CTLA-4 blockade in lung cancer (dated by TCRdb to between 2017 and 2018). The method behind the library was the immunoSEQ multiplex PCR assay. Held by TCRdb, this immuneACCESS table contains in-frame sequences only and omits some clones. Under half of the omission traces to an unresolved V gene where checked; the cause of the rest is unknown. This sample is represented by approximately 44,000 clones; approximately 76% of them were singletons. The ten largest clones take up approximately 8% of the sample. The sample consisted of peripheral blood, taken from a patient treated with radiotherapy plus ipilimumab. The source of these receptors is a human donor with non-small cell lung cancer who had stable disease on radiotherapy plus ipilimumab.

This clone is a singleton in its sample. The rearrangement uses TRBV12-5 and TRBJ1-3, with 9 bases that match TRBD1. The CDR3 runs to 15 residues. CDR1 and CDR2 from the germline V gene are LGHNT and FRNRAP. V lost 1 base and J lost 3; bases outside the gene matches: 1. This CDR3 reads CASGLGTGVGNTIYF. For the CDR3, the DNA is TGTGCTAGTGGTTTGGGGACAGGGGTTGGAAACACCATATATTTT.

J is TRBJ2-3 and V is TRBV10-3, with TRBD2 matching 14 bases. CDR3 length: 17 amino acids. CDR1 and CDR2 (germline): ENHRY, SYGVKD. J lost 4 bases, V lost 4 bases, and 7 bases had no gene match. The DNA of the CDR3 is TGTGCCATCAGTGGGACCGGGACTAGCGGGGGCGCAGATACGCAGTATTTT. It yields the protein CAISGTGTSGGADTQYF.